The 15 T cell receptor beta chains below come from one sample, sequenced in a study of Graves' ophthalmopathy and Graves' hyperthyroidism. Transcripts of RNA were the source for amplifying TCR beta CDR3 regions. Investigators did first-round RT-PCR with HTBI primers, then second-round multiplex PCR. MiXCR, applied by TCRdb to the multiplex PCR reads, yields one record per CDR3 protein. The repertoire consists of around 1,200,000 distinct CDR3 sequences, with 36% occurring once and the leading ten covering around 10%. Sequencing input: peripheral blood or thyroid tissue (not recorded which). These receptors originate from an adult man with Graves' hyperthyroidism.

V usage is TRBV20-1 and J usage is TRBJ1-4; the D gene is possibly TRBD1 (5 bases). V was pared by 3 bases and J by 0 bases, with 8 bases between. The CDR3 contains 14 residues. Per germline, CDR1 DFQATT and CDR2 SNEGSKA (reference sequence). The CDR3 DNA reads TGCAGTGCTAGTGACAGATCAACTAATGAAAAACTGTTTTTT. Encoded protein: CSASDRSTNEKLFF.

The chain recombines TRBV7-2 with TRBJ1-6; D is possibly TRBD1 (6 bases). Trimming removed 3 bases at V and 7 bases at J, with 13 bases between. The CDR3 has 15 residues. Germline V CDR1 and CDR2: SGHTA, FQGNSA. CDR3: CASSFPTGENSPLHF. The CDR3 coding sequence is TGTGCCAGCAGCTTCCCGACAGGCGAGAATTCACCCCTCCACTTT.

The V gene is TRBV25-1, the J gene TRBJ2-7; 7 bases agree with TRBD1. V lost 7 bases and J lost 2; bases outside the gene matches: 8. The CDR3 runs to 14 residues. Germline CDR1 MGHDK, CDR2 SYGVNS. The CDR3 DNA follows: TGTGCCAGCAACACCGGGACAGAACCCTACGAGCAGTACTTC. Protein: CASNTGTEPYEQYF.

This clonotype was detected many times. The rearrangement joins TRBV7-9 to TRBJ1-3; possible D gene TRBD1, 5 bases. CDR1 is SEHNR, CDR2 FQNEAQ, per germline (reference sequence). Deletions cut 10 bases from V and 9 bases from J, with 19 bases between. This CDR3 comprises 13 residues. The CDR3 protein is CAIPSSGSSTIYF. CDR3 DNA: TGTGCCATCCCGTCGTCAGGGAGCAGCACCATATATTTT.

This chain connects TRBV5-6 to TRBJ1-3; D perhaps matches TRBD1 (5 bases). The CDR3 consists of 15 residues. CDR1 is SGHDT, CDR2 YYEEEE, per germline. Trimming removed 0 bases at V and 0 bases at J, with 7 bases between. For the CDR3, the DNA is TGTGCCAGCAGCTTGGGGGGGGTCTCTGGAAACACCATATATTTT. Translation gives CASSLGGVSGNTIYF.

The chain has TRBV7-8 and TRBJ2-7; 9 bases line up with TRBD1. In germline, CDR1 is SGHVS, CDR2 FQNEAQ. J was trimmed by 7 bases and V by 3 bases; bases with no gene match: 13. This CDR3 is 16 amino acids long. The CDR3 is CASSFWTGQGLGEQYF. CDR3 coding DNA: TGTGCCAGCAGCTTTTGGACGGGACAGGGTTTAGGGGAGCAGTACTTC.

The rearrangement links TRBV6-5 to TRBJ1-4, with 10 bases aligning to TRBD1. Germline V gene data show CDR1 as MNHEY and CDR2 as SVGAGI. The CDR3 sequence is 16 residues long. V lost 6 bases and J lost 5; bases outside the gene matches: 9. CDR3 sequence reads: CASSPPRDRGNEKLFF. CDR3 bases: TGTGCCAGCAGCCCGCCTCGGGACAGGGGAAATGAAAAACTGTTTTTT.

This clonotype appeared many times. The gene calls are TRBV20-1 and TRBJ2-7; TRBD1 agrees at 7 bases. J gave up 3 bases and V 6 bases, and 5 bases lay outside the gene matches. The CDR3 is 12 residues long. CDR1 and CDR2 (germline): DFQATT, SNEGSKA (reference sequence). DNA of the CDR3: TGCAGTGCACCAGACAGGGACTACGAGCAGTACTTC. Translating gives CSAPDRDYEQYF.

In the case of this clonotype: This may come from a read error, since a much larger clone is one base off. The chain joins TRBV7-2 to TRBJ2-7; TRBD2 agrees at 9 bases. Germline lookup yields CDR1 SGHTA and CDR2 FQGNSA. The CDR3 has 18 amino acids. With 5 bases clipped from V and 0 bases from J, the junction kept 14 bases outside the gene matches. This CDR3 is CASSVTGASGTSSYEQYF. The CDR3 nucleotides read TGTGCCAGCAGCGTTACCGGGGCTAGCGGGACCAGCTCCTACGAGCAGTACTTC.

This clonotype was found many times. This sequence joins TRBV7-9 and TRBJ2-7, with 7 bases identical to TRBD2. CDR1 is SEHNR and CDR2 is FQNEAQ in the germline V gene (reference sequence). V gave up 5 bases and J gave up 7 bases; unmatched junction bases: 11. The length of the CDR3 is 14 residues. This chain's CDR3 is CASSPRAGVEEQYF. CDR3 coding DNA: TGTGCCAGCAGCCCCCGGGCGGGAGTGGAAGAGCAGTACTTC.

This clonotype was counted at least ten times. CDR3 DNA: TGTGCCATCAGTCCGGGACAGGCCAATCAGCCCCAGCATTTT. Its translation is CAISPGQANQPQHF. The rearrangement uses TRBV10-3 and TRBJ1-5; the match to TRBD1 covers 8 bases. CDR1 is ENHRY and CDR2 is SYGVKD in the germline V gene. Trimming removed 5 bases from V and 3 bases from J; junction bases left unmatched: 3. CDR3 length equals 14 residues.

The V call is TRBV27, the J call TRBJ2-7, with a weak D call TRBD1 (6 bases). There are 15 residues in the CDR3. Trimming pared 2 bases from V and 1 base from J, leaving 12 bases between. Germline V gives CDR1 MNHEY, CDR2 SMNVEV (reference sequence). CDR3 protein: CASSLIGQMSYEQYF. CDR3 coding DNA: TGTGCCAGCAGTTTAATTGGACAGATGTCCTACGAGCAGTACTTC.

This clonotype has at least ten counts. The V gene is TRBV29-1, the J gene TRBJ2-7; 14 nucleotides align to TRBD2. Germline assignment: CDR1 SQVTM and CDR2 ANQGSEA. Trimming removed 4 bases from V and 4 bases from J; junction bases left unmatched: 6. This CDR3 has 15 amino acids. CDR3 residues: CSVVGLAGARYEQYF. CDR3 DNA sequence: TGCAGCGTTGTGGGACTAGCGGGAGCGCGTTACGAGCAGTACTTC.

Only one count was recorded for this clonotype. The chain recombines TRBV12-3 or TRBV12-4 with TRBJ2-3; D unresolved. This CDR3 is built from 13 residues. V was cut by 6 bases and J by 6 bases, with 13 bases left in between. Here the CDR3 DNA reads TGTGCCAGCAGCTCCCATTCTCGGGATACGCAGTATTTT. Its protein product is CASSSHSRDTQYF.

This chain connects TRBV29-1 to TRBJ2-7; perhaps TRBD1 as D (5 bases). Looked up from germline, CDR1 is SQVTM and CDR2 is ANQGSEA. CDR3 length equals 13 residues. Deletions cut 4 bases from V and 2 bases from J, with 12 bases between. CDR3 region: CSVGGRVTYEQYF. In DNA form, the CDR3 reads TGCAGCGTTGGGGGCAGGGTGACCTACGAGCAGTACTTC.